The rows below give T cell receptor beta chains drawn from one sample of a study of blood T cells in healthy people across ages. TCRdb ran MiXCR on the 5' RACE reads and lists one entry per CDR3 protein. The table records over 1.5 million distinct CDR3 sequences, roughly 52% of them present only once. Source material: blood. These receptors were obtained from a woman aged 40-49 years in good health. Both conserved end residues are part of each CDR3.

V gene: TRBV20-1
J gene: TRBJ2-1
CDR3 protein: CSAQEDVAQFF

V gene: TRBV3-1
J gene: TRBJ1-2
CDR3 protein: CASSQQTQDSYTF

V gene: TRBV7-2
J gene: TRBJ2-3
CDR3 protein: CASSTYLTDTQYF

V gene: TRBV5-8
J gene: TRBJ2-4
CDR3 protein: CASSELQGRILLAKNIQYF

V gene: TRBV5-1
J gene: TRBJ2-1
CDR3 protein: CASARGTAYNEQFF

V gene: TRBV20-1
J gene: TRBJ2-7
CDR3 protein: CSARLGLSRDYEQYF

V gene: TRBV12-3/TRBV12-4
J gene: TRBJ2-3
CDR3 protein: CASKPLADWGAGEDTQYF

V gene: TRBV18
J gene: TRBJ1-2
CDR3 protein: CASGTGTGANYGYTF

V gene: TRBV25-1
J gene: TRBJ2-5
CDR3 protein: CASSDKRGRETQHF

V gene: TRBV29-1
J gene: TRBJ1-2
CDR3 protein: CSVDPSPGTGLPNYGYTF

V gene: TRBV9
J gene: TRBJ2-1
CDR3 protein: CASSVELAGGFSYNEQFF

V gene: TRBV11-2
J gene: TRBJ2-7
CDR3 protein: CATLGLAGGRSTYEQYF

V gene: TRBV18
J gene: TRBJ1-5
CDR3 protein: CASSPGKSQPQHF

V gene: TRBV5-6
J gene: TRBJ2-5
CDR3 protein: CASSFYRGKETQYF

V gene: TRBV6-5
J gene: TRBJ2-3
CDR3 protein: CASSLSGTSKYF

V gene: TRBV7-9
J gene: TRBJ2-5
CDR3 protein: CASSLAGRKGPYTQYF

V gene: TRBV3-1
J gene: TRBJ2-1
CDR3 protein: CASSPVSGRAVRNNEQFF

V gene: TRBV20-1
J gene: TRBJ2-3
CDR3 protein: CSARVLATGTGGDTQYF

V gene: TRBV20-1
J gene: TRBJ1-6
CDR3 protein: CSASVDRGTGVNSPLHF

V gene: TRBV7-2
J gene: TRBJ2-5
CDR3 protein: CASSLTEVLETQYF

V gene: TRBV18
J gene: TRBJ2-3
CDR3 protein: CASSPIAGALTDTQYF

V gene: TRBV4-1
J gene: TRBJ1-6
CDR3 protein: CASSHAELQSSYNSPLHF

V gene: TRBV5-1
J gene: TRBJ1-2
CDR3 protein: CASSLGPTGTNYGYTF

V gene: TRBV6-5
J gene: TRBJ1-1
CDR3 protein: CASSYRWTEIIPNTEAFF

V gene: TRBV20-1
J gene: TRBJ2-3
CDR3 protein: CSARDQVAGGTDTQYF

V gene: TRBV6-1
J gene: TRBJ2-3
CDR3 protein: CASLGQYTQYF

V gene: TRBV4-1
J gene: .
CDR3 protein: CASSQATGTHGHEQYF

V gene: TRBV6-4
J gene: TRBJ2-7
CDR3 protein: CASSDTSPYEQYF

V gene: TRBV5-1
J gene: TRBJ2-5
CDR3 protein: CASSSSSASKETQYF

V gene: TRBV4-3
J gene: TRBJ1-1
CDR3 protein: CASTPSASGGNTEAFF

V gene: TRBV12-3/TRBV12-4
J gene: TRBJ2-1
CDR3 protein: CASKVVHEQFF

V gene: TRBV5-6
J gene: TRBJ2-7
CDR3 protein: CASSFPSAPRSNQYF

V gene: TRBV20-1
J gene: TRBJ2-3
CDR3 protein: CSARVRPSRTDTQYF

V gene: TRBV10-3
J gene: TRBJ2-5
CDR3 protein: CAISESLAGGLQETQYF